Each of the 13 T cell receptor beta chains below was sequenced from the same sample in a study of blood T cell repertoires in COVID-19. Measured with immunoSEQ multiplex PCR; TCRdb has only the in-frame clones, and not every one. The table includes about 280,000 clones, roughly four fifths detected once. Sequenced input: peripheral blood. All receptors derive from a woman aged 45-65 years who had recovered from COVID-19.

The chain joins TRBV30 to TRBJ1-5; no clear D gene. The CDR3 totals 14 residues. CDR1 is GTSNPN, CDR2 SVGIG, per germline (reference sequence). V was cut by 4 bases and J by 1 base, with 11 bases left in between. The CDR3 sequence is CAWTEGLSNQPQHF. The CDR3 nucleotides read TGTGCCTGGACCGAGGGTTTGAGCAATCAGCCCCAGCATTTT.

This chain joins TRBV27 and TRBJ2-2, with TRBD2 matching over 7 bases. Unmatched junction bases numbered 14, after V lost 6 bases and J lost 4 bases. Germline CDR1 is MNHEY and CDR2 is SMNVEV (reference sequence). The CDR3 length is 17 residues. The CDR3: CASRPEAGLHITGELFF. The DNA of the CDR3 is TGTGCCAGCAGACCAGAGGCGGGACTACATATCACCGGGGAGCTGTTTTTT.

J is TRBJ2-7 and V is TRBV7-2; D perhaps matches TRBD1 (6 bases). The V end lost 3 bases, the J end lost 2 bases, and 11 bases lay between the germline ends. Germline values: CDR1 SGHTA, CDR2 FQGNSA. The CDR3 has 14 residues. CDR3 protein: CASSFWTAPYEQYF. CDR3 DNA sequence: TGTGCCAGCAGCTTCTGGACAGCCCCCTACGAGCAGTACTTC.

This clone has more than one count but fewer than ten. V and J are TRBV2 and TRBJ2-7, with 9 nucleotides matching TRBD1. This CDR3 is 15 amino acids long. Germline CDR1 is SNHLY and CDR2 is FYNNEI. V shed 5 bases and J 5 bases; nucleotides not matched to a gene: 10. The CDR3 reads CASSRGDREKNEQYF. CDR3 nucleotides: TGTGCCAGCAGTAGGGGGGACAGGGAAAAAAACGAGCAGTACTTC.

This clone was recorded a few times. The V gene is TRBV15, the J gene TRBJ1-2, with TRBD1 identical over 10 bases. Per germline, CDR1 LNHNV and CDR2 YYDKDF (reference sequence). V lost 4 bases and J lost 5; bases outside the gene matches: 16. The CDR3 totals 18 residues. This CDR3 reads CATSKAAGTGVSPYGYTF. DNA for the CDR3: TGTGCCACCAGCAAGGCAGCCGGGACAGGGGTATCCCCATATGGCTACACCTTC.

This clone was seen only once. This chain links TRBV19 with TRBJ2-3, with a possible D match to TRBD2 (6 bases). Trimming removed 10 bases from V and 2 bases from J, with 13 bases in between. Germline-derived CDR1 and CDR2 are LNHDA and SQIVND (reference sequence). This CDR3 contains 13 residues. In DNA form, the CDR3 reads TGTGCCATAGCGGACACCCTCACAGATACGCAGTATTTT. This sequence encodes CAIADTLTDTQYF.

The V call is TRBV28, the J call TRBJ2-7; a weak D match, TRBD1 (6 bases). This CDR3 has 12 residues. Trimming pared 2 bases from V and 4 bases from J, leaving 6 bases between. Germline V CDR1 and CDR2: MDHEN, SYDVKM. CDR3 in amino acids: CASSLTGYEQYF. In DNA, the CDR3 is TGTGCCAGCAGTTTAACAGGGTACGAGCAGTACTTC.

This CDR3 is CASRRGQGAGEQYF. The CDR3 bases are TGTGCCAGCAGAAGGGGACAGGGTGCGGGCGAGCAGTACTTC. The J gene is TRBJ2-7, the V gene TRBV7-2, with 9 bases aligning to TRBD1. This CDR3 has 14 residues. CDR1 and CDR2 (germline): SGHTA, FQGNSA. V shed 6 bases and J 6 bases; nucleotides not matched to a gene: 9.

The V call is TRBV4-1, the J call TRBJ1-2; 9 bases map to TRBD1. The junction had 5 bases not matched to a gene; V was cut back by 2 bases and J by 4 bases. The CDR3 is made up of 15 amino acids. Germline values: CDR1 MGHRA, CDR2 YSYEKL. Written as DNA, the CDR3 is TGCGCCAGCAGCCAACAAGGACAGGGGCCCTATGGCTACACCTTC. The encoded protein is CASSQQGQGPYGYTF.

This clone was counted only a few times. The genes are TRBV6-2 or TRBV6-3 and TRBJ2-7, with a possible D match to TRBD1 (6 bases). Trimming left V 6 bases short and J 3 bases short, with 18 bases between. This CDR3 has 15 residues. Germline CDR1 reads MNHEY; CDR2 reads SVGEGT. In DNA form, the CDR3 reads TGTGCCAGCAGCTCACCTCCCAGGGGTAGCTACGAGCAGTACTTC. Translated, it gives CASSSPPRGSYEQYF.

V is TRBV4-3 and J is TRBJ2-3; D might be TRBD1 (6 bases). CDR3 size: 17 residues. Per the germline V gene, CDR1 is LGHNA and CDR2 is YSLEER. Trimming took 0 bases from V and 7 from J, leaving 20 bases between them. Here the CDR3 DNA reads TGCGCCAGCAGCCAAGATGAAGCAGGGGCCTATTTTAATACGCAGTATTTT. Translating gives CASSQDEAGAYFNTQYF.

The CDR3 region has the DNA TGTGCCAGCAGCAAAGTGGTGGGACAGCGGGGGTCCAACACCGGGGAGCTGTTTTTT. Residues: CASSKVVGQRGSNTGELFF. The chain couples TRBV21-1 to TRBJ2-2; the listed D gene, TRBD2, was not tested against the DNA. TRBV21-1 is assigned pseudogene status. This CDR3 spans 19 amino acids.

The chain uses TRBV3-1 (or the pseudogene TRBV3-2) and TRBJ1-1, with 8 bases fitting TRBD1. CDR1 LGHDT and CDR2 YNNKEL come from the germline V gene (reference sequence). The ends lost 1 base at V and 4 bases at J; junction bases unmatched: 2. The CDR3 is 14 residues long. CDR3 sequence: CASSQGTGPTEAFF. Written as DNA, the CDR3 is TGTGCCAGCAGCCAAGGGACAGGGCCCACTGAAGCTTTCTTT.